This TCR beta chain emerged from a study of sequential checkpoint blockade in melanoma. Study overall: First-line arms were nivolumab then ipilimumab, or the reverse, randomized 1:1. Both treatment sequences were followed by maintenance nivolumab.

As for treatment: randomized to nivolumab then ipilimumab (arm A) or the reverse (arm B). No patient had prior DNA-damaging chemotherapy. Sorted cells were live CD3+CD8+, lacking CD19 and CD56, from PBMCs. Sequencing was performed with immunoSEQ multiplex PCR; in TCRdb, only in-frame clones are kept and a portion is missing. Among more than 9,500 clones, around 83% were seen once, and the ten largest hold 51%. Looked up from germline, CDR1 is SGDLS and CDR2 is YYNGEE. The V and J ends lost 0 bases and 9 bases respectively, with 13 bases between them. The CDR3 length is 14 residues. The gene calls are TRBV9 and TRBJ2-1, with D maybe TRBD2 (6 bases). The sample consisted of CD8+ T cells sorted from blood (inferred from file names), taken from a patient given nivolumab and ipilimumab in sequence. The clonotype was recovered from a human donor with melanoma. The CDR3 DNA reads as TGTGCCAGCAGCGTAGGGGAGGCCGGGGGTGAGCAGTTCTTC. Its protein is CASSVGEAGGEQFF.